Reported below is one T cell receptor (beta chain). This sample is drawn from a study of control samples from healthy donors and cancer patients. Some clones are missing from TCRdb's copy, which holds only in-frame ones; the method was immunoSEQ multiplex PCR. The sample yields tens of thousands of clones, approximately 90% seen once. Trimming cost V 6 bases and J 9 bases; bases outside gene matches: 6. The CDR3 is 15 amino acids. Germline CDR1 reads MGHDK; CDR2 reads SYGVNS. Sequenced input: PBMCs. The chain links TRBV25-1 to TRBJ1-6, with TRBD1 matching over 12 bases. The clonotype originates from a woman aged 40 to 50 with head and neck cancer. The CDR3 DNA reads as TGTGCCAGCAGGGGGGACAGGGGGCAGGGTTCACCCCTCCACTTT. This sequence encodes CASRGDRGQGSPLHF.